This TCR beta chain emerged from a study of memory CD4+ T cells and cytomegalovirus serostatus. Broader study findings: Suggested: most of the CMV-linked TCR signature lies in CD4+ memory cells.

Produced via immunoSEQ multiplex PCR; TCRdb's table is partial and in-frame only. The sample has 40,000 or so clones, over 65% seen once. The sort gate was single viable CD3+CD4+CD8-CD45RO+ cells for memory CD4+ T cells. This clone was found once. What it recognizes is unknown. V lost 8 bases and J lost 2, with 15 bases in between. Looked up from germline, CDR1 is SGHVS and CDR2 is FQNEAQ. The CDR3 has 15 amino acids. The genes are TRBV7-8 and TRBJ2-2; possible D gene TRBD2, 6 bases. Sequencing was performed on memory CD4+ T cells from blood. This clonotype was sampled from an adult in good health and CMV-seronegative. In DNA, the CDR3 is TGTGCCAGCGAGCGGGCTAGCCTAAACACCGGGGAGCTGTTTTTT. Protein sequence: CASERASLNTGELFF.